This T cell receptor beta chain was obtained from a study of blood T cell repertoires in COVID-19. The V and J ends lost 8 bases and 3 bases respectively, with 14 bases between them. CDR3 length: 14 residues. The germline gives CDR1 MNHNY, CDR2 SVGAGI (reference sequence). This table comes from immunoSEQ multiplex PCR, and its TCRdb copy is limited to in-frame clones, with some not included. The data show fewer than 150,000 clones, just over 75% seen once. This TCR came from a human donor in a cohort sampled during active COVID-19. Sequencing was carried out using peripheral blood. This sequence joins TRBV6-6 and TRBJ2-1; tentative D call: TRBD1 (6 bases). The CDR3 DNA sequence: TGTGCCAGCCGACTTAGGACAGACTACAATGAGCAGTTCTTC. It encodes CASRLRTDYNEQFF.